This TCR beta chain was captured in a study of T cells in Graves' hyperthyroidism and ophthalmopathy. It was RNA transcripts that yielded the amplified TCR beta CDR3 regions. With the HTBI primer set, the TCR CDR3 went through a first round of RT-PCR. Each CDR3 protein is one row after TCRdb ran MiXCR on the multiplex PCR reads. The table includes around 700,000 distinct CDR3 sequences, just over 35% detected once. Study-level findings and limits: From stable hyperthyroidism, ophthalmopathy was set apart by a 13 V-J model.

The V and J ends lost 4 bases and 7 bases respectively, with 12 bases between them. The CDR3 length is 13 residues. Germline-derived CDR1 and CDR2 are SGHKS and YYEKEE (reference sequence). The sample holds a few counts of this clonotype. Its antigen is currently unknown. An approximately 10 ml volume of fresh peripheral blood provided the PBMCs. Material for sequencing was blood. The clonotype originates from a woman aged 40 to 50 with Graves' hyperthyroidism. The chain carries TRBV5-5 and TRBJ1-3; D remains ambiguous. CDR3 residues: CASSLRWANTIYF. The CDR3 nucleotides read TGTGCCAGCAGCCTCCGATGGGCGAACACCATATATTTT. Based on the CDR3 plus reference TRBV5-5 and TRBJ1-3, the full variable domain is DAGVTQSPTHLIKTRGQQVTLRCSPISGHKSVSWYQQVLGQGPQFIFQYYEKEERGRGNFPDRFSARQFPNYSSELNVNALLLGDSALYLCASSLRWANTIYFGEGSWLTVV.